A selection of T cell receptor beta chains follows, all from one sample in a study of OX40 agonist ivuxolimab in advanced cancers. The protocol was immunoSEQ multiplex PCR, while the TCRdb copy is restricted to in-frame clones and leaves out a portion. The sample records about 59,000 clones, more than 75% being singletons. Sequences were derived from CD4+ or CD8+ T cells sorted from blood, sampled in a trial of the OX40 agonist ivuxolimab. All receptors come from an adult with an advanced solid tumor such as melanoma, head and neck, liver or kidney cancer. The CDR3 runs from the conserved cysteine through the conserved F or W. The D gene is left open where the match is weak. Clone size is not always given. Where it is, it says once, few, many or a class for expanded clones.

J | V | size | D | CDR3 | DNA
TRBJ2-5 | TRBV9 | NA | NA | CASSVATGETQYF | TGTGCCAGCAGCGTAGCTACAGGCGAGACCCAGTACTTC
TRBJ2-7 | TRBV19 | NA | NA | CASSMIQAGSYEQYF | TGTGCCAGTAGTATGATTCAGGCCGGCTCCTACGAGCAGTACTTC
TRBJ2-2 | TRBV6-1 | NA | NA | CASSGGWETGELFF | TGTGCCAGCAGTGGTGGCTGGGAGACCGGGGAGCTGTTTTTT
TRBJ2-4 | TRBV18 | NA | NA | CASSPAEGSKNIQYF | TGTGCCAGCTCACCAGCGGAGGGCTCCAAAAACATTCAGTACTTC
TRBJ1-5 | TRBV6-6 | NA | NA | CASSWTANQPQHF | TGTGCCAGCAGTTGGACAGCTAATCAGCCCCAGCATTTT
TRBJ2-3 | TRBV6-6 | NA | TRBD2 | CASSSLREGTDTQYF | TGTGCCAGCAGTTCCTTGCGGGAGGGAACAGATACGCAGTATTTT
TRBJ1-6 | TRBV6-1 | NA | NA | CASSPNTADNSPLHF | TGTGCCAGCAGTCCCAACACGGCCGACAATTCACCCCTCCACTTT
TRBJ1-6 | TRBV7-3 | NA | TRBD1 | CASSLTGQGSYNSPLHF | TGTGCCAGCAGCTTAACTGGACAGGGCTCCTATAATTCACCCCTCCACTTT
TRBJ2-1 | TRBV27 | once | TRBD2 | CASSLWASGRLSSYNEQFF | TGTGCCAGCAGTTTATGGGCTAGCGGGAGGCTTTCCTCCTACAATGAGCAGTTCTTC
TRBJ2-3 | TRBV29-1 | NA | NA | CSVDGQSTDTQYF | TGCAGCGTTGATGGGCAGAGCACAGATACGCAGTATTTT
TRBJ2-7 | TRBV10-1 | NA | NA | CASSESTVGYEQYF | TGCGCCAGCAGTGAGTCGACGGTGGGCTACGAGCAGTACTTC
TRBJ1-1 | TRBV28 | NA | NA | CASSLPTMNTEAFF | TGTGCCAGCAGTTTACCGACGATGAACACTGAAGCTTTCTTT
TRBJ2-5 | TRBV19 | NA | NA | CASSTAGKQETQYF | TGTGCCAGTTCCACCGCTGGAAAACAAGAGACCCAGTACTTC
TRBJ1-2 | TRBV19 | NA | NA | CASSLSATENYGYTF | TGTGCCAGTAGTTTATCCGCGACAGAGAACTATGGCTACACCTTC
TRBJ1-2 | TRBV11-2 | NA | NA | CASSGLEGGAYGYTF | TGTGCCAGCAGCGGACTTGAGGGAGGGGCCTATGGCTACACCTTC
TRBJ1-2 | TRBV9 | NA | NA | CASSVASLGGYGYTF | TGTGCCAGCAGCGTAGCTTCGCTGGGGGGCTATGGCTACACCTTC
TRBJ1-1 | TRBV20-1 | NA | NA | CSARFVTEAFF | TGCAGTGCTAGGTTCGTCACTGAAGCTTTCTTT
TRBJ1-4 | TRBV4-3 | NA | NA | CASSQEGGAAEKLFF | TGCGCCAGCAGCCAAGAGGGGGGGGCGGCTGAAAAACTGTTTTTT
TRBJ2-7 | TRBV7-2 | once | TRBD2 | CASSLTSGSVNEQYF | TGTGCCAGCAGCTTGACTAGCGGGAGTGTCAACGAGCAGTACTTC
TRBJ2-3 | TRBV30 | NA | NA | CAWRALGLGNTDTQYF | TGTGCCTGGAGGGCCTTGGGACTTGGAAACACAGATACGCAGTATTTT
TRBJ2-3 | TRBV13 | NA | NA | CASSPVRYTQYF | TGTGCCAGCAGCCCCGTCCGTTATACGCAGTATTTT
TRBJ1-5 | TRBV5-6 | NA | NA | CASSLQGNQPQHF | TGTGCCAGCAGCTTACAAGGCAATCAGCCCCAGCATTTT
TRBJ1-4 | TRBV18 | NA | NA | CASSPGYQEKLFF | TGTGCCAGCTCACCGGGGTATCAAGAAAAACTGTTTTTT
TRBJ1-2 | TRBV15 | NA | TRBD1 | CATSPGTGDGYTF | TGTGCCACCAGCCCCGGGACAGGGGATGGCTACACCTTC
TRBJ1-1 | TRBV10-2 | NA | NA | CASTDNLGNTEAFF | TGCGCCAGCACGGATAATCTAGGAAACACTGAAGCTTTCTTT
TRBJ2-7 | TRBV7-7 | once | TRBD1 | CASSLGQGAEQYF | TGTGCCAGCAGCTTAGGACAGGGTGCCGAGCAGTACTTC
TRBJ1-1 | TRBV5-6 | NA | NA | CASSLAGSWDTEAFF | TGTGCCAGCAGCTTGGCTGGCAGCTGGGACACTGAAGCTTTCTTT
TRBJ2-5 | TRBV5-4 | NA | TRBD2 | CASSQLAGATLWETQYF | TGTGCCAGCAGTCAACTAGCGGGAGCTACCCTTTGGGAGACCCAGTACTTC
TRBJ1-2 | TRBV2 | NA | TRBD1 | CASSESRDSYYGYTF | TGTGCCAGCAGTGAATCACGGGACAGTTATTATGGCTACACCTTC
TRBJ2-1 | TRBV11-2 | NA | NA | CASSGPRNEQFF | TGTGCCAGCAGCGGTCCTAGAAATGAGCAGTTCTTC
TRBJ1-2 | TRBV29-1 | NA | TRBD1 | CSVPDRGGVYGYTF | TGCAGCGTACCCGACAGGGGAGGGGTCTATGGCTACACCTTC
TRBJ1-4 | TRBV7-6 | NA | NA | CASSLGGFREKLFF | TGTGCCAGCAGCTTAGGGGGATTTCGGGAAAAACTGTTTTTT
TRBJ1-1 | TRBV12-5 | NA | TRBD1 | CASGSPRGPVLNTEAFF | TGTGCTAGTGGTTCACCCAGGGGGCCGGTCCTAAACACTGAAGCTTTCTTT
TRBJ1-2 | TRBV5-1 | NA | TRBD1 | CASSLAGTETYGYTF | TGCGCCAGCAGCTTGGCCGGGACAGAGACCTATGGCTACACCTTC
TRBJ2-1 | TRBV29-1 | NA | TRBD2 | CSVAEAGWGDNEQFF | TGCAGCGTTGCAGAAGCGGGATGGGGAGACAATGAGCAGTTCTTC
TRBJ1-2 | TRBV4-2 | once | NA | CASSQVRDKNYGYTF | TGTGCCAGCAGCCAAGTCAGGGATAAGAACTATGGCTACACCTTC
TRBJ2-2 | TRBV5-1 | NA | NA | CASSSTGPRIGGELFF | TGCGCCAGCAGCTCAACGGGCCCCAGGATAGGCGGGGAGCTGTTTTTT
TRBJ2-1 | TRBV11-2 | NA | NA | CASSLVRVDNNEQFF | TGTGCCAGCAGCTTAGTACGTGTTGACAACAATGAGCAGTTCTTC
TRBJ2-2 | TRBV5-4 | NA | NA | CASSYKGAGNTGELFF | TGTGCCAGCAGCTATAAGGGGGCGGGAAACACCGGGGAGCTGTTTTTT
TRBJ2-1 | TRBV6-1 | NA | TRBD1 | CASSRGQGSANEQFF | TGTGCCAGCAGTCGTGGACAGGGCTCGGCCAATGAGCAGTTCTTC